This is a list of T cell receptor beta chains from one sample in a study of OX40 agonist ivuxolimab in advanced cancers. TCRdb keeps only in-frame clones here, not all; method: immunoSEQ multiplex PCR. The sample consists of tens of thousands of clones, 84% of them appearing once. Here the sequenced sample was CD4+ or CD8+ T cells sorted from blood, taken in a trial of the OX40 agonist ivuxolimab. The source of these receptors is an adult with an advanced solid tumor such as melanoma, head and neck, liver or kidney cancer. Each CDR3 is given with its conserved first and last residue. Each record gives: CDR3 protein, V gene.

CASSLGAGGSYEQYF | TRBV11-2
CATSGTGNYEQYF | TRBV15
CASSHPRAAQGTEAFF | TRBV11-2
CASSLGTSLYEQYF | TRBV7-9
CASGQGHEKLFF | TRBV9
CASSYERGRIDYEQYF | TRBV6-6
CASSHDPGRPYEQYF | TRBV4-1
CASSFGSGSRYEQYF | TRBV6-5
CASSQGFIQGEHYGYTF | TRBV4-1
CASSFSKNGAFF | TRBV5-1
CASSLEGWGTEAFF | TRBV5-1
CASSLAVDYLTYEQYF | TRBV7-8
CAWMLSGGNSPLHF | TRBV30
CASSLAGVTYEQYF | TRBV11-3
CASSLRLASTETQYF | TRBV13
CASRTTGWGYGYTF | TRBV6-5
CSGERSPGENEQFF | TRBV29-1
CASSSGQGSNTQYF | TRBV6-6
CASSQGGVSEAFF | TRBV4-2
CASSLYINEQFF | TRBV5-1
CASSLANGAYEQYF | TRBV7-8
CASSLGTSFYGYTF | TRBV28
CASSYSLVEYNEQFF | TRBV6-5
CASSTSGPYEQYF | TRBV19
CASSSPLSYEQYF | TRBV7-6
CASSQRQQISYNEQFF | TRBV14
CASSTGTDNSPLHF | TRBV27
CASSVPGPYEQYF | TRBV19
CATLGVAGIYEQFF | TRBV28
CASIPPGGDRGYPEAFF | TRBV19
CASSQSGRSYNYAQETQYF | TRBV23-1
CASSWGLGELFF | TRBV6-6